This T cell receptor beta chain was retrieved from a study of spatial heterogeneity in lung cancer (dated by TCRdb to between 2018 and 2021). About the study as a whole: Beta-chain transcripts were consistently detected in greater numbers than alpha-chain transcripts, which likely reflected higher beta-chain transcript abundance. In the raw uncorrected reads, each unique combination of TCR and UMI appeared on average more than ten times. The study quantitatively compared TCR alpha and beta repertoires across multiple tumor regions, matched nontumor lung and blood in non-small cell lung cancer. TCR repertoire features were related to nonsynonymous mutation counts determined by whole-exome sequencing of tumor tissue. At surgery, both alpha and beta chains were TCR-sequenced in about 200 tumor regions, approximately 64 matched nontumor lung samples and 56 PBMC samples. Overall study outcomes, separate from this receptor: Confirming at a functional level the hypothesis that regional TCRs recognize regional mutations was considered to require additional single-cell paired TCR alpha and beta sequencing. Ubiquitous expanded tumor TCRs showed up in blood more often at tumor resection than at routine follow-up.

The CDR3 runs 15 amino acids, cysteine and phenylalanine included. The sequence is cut down to CDR3 DNA, 45 bases in frame from base 1. From a lookup of the germline V gene, CDR1 and CDR2 are SGHDT and YYEEEE. V is clipped by 2 bases and J by 2 bases, and the sequence between their germline boundaries is 11 bases long. The meaning of the sample's time point label: sample taken at primary tumor resection. Without any cell sorting, TCR sequencing was performed on whole RNA extracted either from tumor and nontumor lung tissue or from cryopreserved PBMC samples. Donors were 72 patients with early-stage, untreated non-small cell lung cancer from the lung TRACERx cohort. Patients were selected for TCR sequencing only if sufficient RNA was available from at least two tumor regions. This clonotype was detected only a few times. The specificity of this receptor is unknown. Per-base quality was not reported, and no clone a single base away is much larger than it. A library prepared for alpha chains yielded this beta chain as an off-target read; its size is of little meaning.

Receptor libraries were prepared by 5' RACE. Data came from a NextSeq 500. The TCR library protocol attached a unique molecular identifier to each TCR cDNA molecule to allow correction of PCR and sequencing errors. Concerning the study's data processing: TCR identification, UMI-based error correction and CDR3 extraction were all carried out with Decombinator tools. TCRs above a frequency of 2 per 1,000, corresponding to the top 1% of the tumor frequency distribution, were defined as expanded. Each repertoire was subsampled 100 times to 5,000 TCRs, after which Renyi diversity was computed with the R vegan package. CDR3 similarity networks were constructed using string-kernel similarity of amino acid triplets, with links drawn between CDR3s whose pairwise similarity was above 0.82. TCRdb reprocessed the public reads (quality trimming at Q25 with fastp, clone calling with MiXCR) and kept in-frame beta chains. When rows share a CDR3 protein, they turn into one entry using the most common DNA and genes. TCRdb assigned the V and J calls; the authors' analysis was not used. The sample profile shows 13,000 or so distinct CDR3 sequences; 3% to 4% of them were found once. The top ten clonotypes cover roughly 45% of the sample.

The rearrangement combines TRBV5-6 with TRBJ2-1; perhaps TRBD1 is the D gene, with 6 bases matching. The sequence derives from a male donor with early-stage non-small cell lung cancer. This sample comprised PBMCs, obtained at surgery. The DNA sequence is TGTGCCAGCAGCTTCTCCGGGACAACCTACAATGAGCAGTTCTTC. Translated, this is CASSFSGTTYNEQFF.